The 7 T cell receptor beta chains reported below all come from one sample, sequenced in a study of blood T cell repertoires in COVID-19. Here immunoSEQ multiplex PCR was the method, and the copy in TCRdb shows in-frame clones only, minus some. This table holds some 150,000 clones, around 82% found once. Input material: peripheral blood. All receptors derive from a man between 60 and 75 years old with active or convalescent COVID-19.

V usage is TRBV29-1 and J usage is TRBJ2-7; 9 nucleotides line up with TRBD1. Germline V gene data show CDR1 as SQVTM and CDR2 as ANQGSEA. V dropped 1 base and J dropped 1; count of bases not matched to a gene: 2. CDR3 size: 14 residues. This CDR3 reads CSVEGDRESYEQYF. Here the CDR3 DNA reads TGCAGCGTTGAAGGGGACAGGGAGTCCTACGAGCAGTACTTC.

In this sample, this clone turned up once. The chain is built from TRBV2 and TRBJ1-5, with a weak D call TRBD1 (6 bases). Trimming stripped 7 bases from V and 4 bases from J, with 11 bases between. The length of the CDR3 is 13 residues. The germline V gene has CDR1 SNHLY and CDR2 FYNNEI. In DNA, the CDR3 is TGTGCCAGCACCACAGGGTTAAATCAGCCCCAGCATTTT. Protein sequence: CASTTGLNQPQHF.

The DNA for the CDR3 is TGTGCCAGCAGTGAATATGGACAGGGGGCTGAAGCTTTCTTT. It yields the protein CASSEYGQGAEAFF. V and J are TRBV25-1 and TRBJ1-1; 10 nucleotides line up with TRBD1. There are 14 residues in the CDR3. Germline CDR1 and CDR2: MGHDK and SYGVNS. Trimming took 0 bases from V and 6 from J; bases not matched to a gene: 1.

The V and J genes are TRBV7-9 and TRBJ2-2; the D gene is possibly TRBD2 (6 bases). CDR1 SEHNR and CDR2 FQNEAQ come from the germline V gene (reference sequence). CDR3 length: 16 amino acids. Trimming shortened V by 2 bases and J by 1 base, and 11 bases separated the two germline ends. The CDR3 loop reads CASSLSNSGNTGELFF. CDR3 DNA sequence: TGTGCCAGCAGCTTATCGAATAGCGGGAACACCGGGGAGCTGTTTTTT.

This sequence joins TRBV9 and TRBJ1-2; possibly TRBD1 for D (5 bases). The CDR3 sequence is 15 residues long. The germline V gene encodes CDR1 SGDLS and CDR2 YYNGEE. Trimming removed 0 bases from V and 8 bases from J, with 17 bases in between. The CDR3 DNA follows: TGTGCCAGCAGCGTAGAGGGGCGGGGGTATGAGGGCTACACCTTC. Its protein product is CASSVEGRGYEGYTF.

V usage is TRBV12-5 and J usage is TRBJ2-1; 12 bases match TRBD2. The CDR3 consists of 19 residues. The V segment lost 5 bases and the J segment 1 base; nucleotides outside the gene matches: 12. Germline CDR1 is LGHNT and CDR2 is FRNRAP. The CDR3 DNA reads as TGTGCTAGTGGTCTCTCCCTAGCGGGAGGGCCCGGATCCTACAATGAGCAGTTCTTC. Its protein is CASGLSLAGGPGSYNEQFF.

The chain recombines TRBV4-3 with TRBJ2-1; 10 nucleotides agree with TRBD2. The CDR3 spans 17 residues. The V segment lost 2 bases and the J segment 5 bases; nucleotides outside the gene matches: 9. Germline assignment: CDR1 LGHNA and CDR2 YSLEER. The CDR3 reads CASSQLPGLAPHNEQFF. CDR3 nucleotide sequence: TGCGCCAGCAGCCAATTGCCGGGACTAGCGCCACACAATGAGCAGTTCTTC.